This T cell receptor beta chain was profiled in a study of blood T cell repertoires in COVID-19 (dated by TCRdb to 2020 to 2022). About the study as a whole: Collaborator samples came from the United States, Italy and Spain and covered acute and convalescent phases of COVID-19. The dataset comprised deeply sampled blood TCRbeta repertoires from subjects exposed to, actively infected with, or recovered from COVID-19. The prospective study material was composed of cDNA or gDNA derived from T cells, B-cell-depleted T cells, or PBMCs. A freely available public database, intended as a resource for researchers studying the immune response to SARS-CoV-2, is where the repertoires were released. Nearly every sample came with metadata listing a de-identified subject ID, COVID-19 status, age in years and sex. Where available, HLA class I and class II types were obtained from metadata supplied by the sample provider rather than from assay-based typing. The samples were drawn from the first 160 participants of the ongoing ImmuneRACE study and from over a thousand subjects provided by 6 global collaborators.

This clone was seen at least ten times. Its specific antigen is unknown. Base qualities are not recorded, but no much larger clone differs from it by a single base. What the authors observed across the whole study: Clinical and demographic metadata were provided uncurated, with the amount varying by source and participant.

A second Seattle source provided samples from volunteer blood donors who had recovered from COVID-19. Collaborating institutions collected whole blood in K2EDTA tubes following their own protocols. For TCRbeta analysis, collaborator samples were shipped as frozen whole blood, as isolated PBMCs, or as DNA extracted from either sample type. TCRbeta CDR3 regions were amplified from genomic DNA by means of the immunoSEQ Assay, a bias-controlled multiplex PCR. On the study's bioinformatics: The number of nucleated cells in each sample was estimated from the amplification of reference gene primers within the assay. To quantify the absolute abundance of each unique TCRbeta CDR3 rearrangement, sequence reads were collapsed and filtered. Productive Simpson clonality was computed per sample as the square root of Simpson's diversity index over productive rearrangements. TCRdb retrieved this table from immuneACCESS and kept in-frame rearrangements only. Not all clones are present; in checked studies, unresolved V genes account for under half, and no reason is known for the remainder. For V, J and clone size, that table is used; D and trimming come from the DNA. The sample table shows 120,000 to 150,000 clones, and 87% are seen once. Roughly 37% of the sample rests with the top ten.

The CDR3 covers 15 residues, taking in both the cysteine and the phenylalanine. Just CDR3 DNA is preserved here, 45 bases in frame from base 1. The germline V gene (reference sequence) specifies SGHNT as CDR1 and YYREEE as CDR2. Relative to germline, V is 0 bases shorter and J is 0 bases shorter, with 7 bases between their ends. This receptor was identified in a man aged 50 to 60 who had recovered from COVID-19. The V and J segments used are TRBV5-4 and TRBJ1-3; the D segment cannot be called with confidence. Input material: peripheral blood. The sequenced DNA is TGTGCCAGCAGCTTGGACTTGTACTCTGGAAACACCATATATTTT. The translation is CASSLDLYSGNTIYF.